This record concerns one T cell receptor (beta chain) sequence. This sample was included in a study of blood T cell repertoires in COVID-19. Study-wide background: Specimens from acute and convalescent COVID-19 originated in the United States, Italy and Spain. The analysed material was cDNA or gDNA that came from T cells, B-cell-depleted T cells, or PBMCs.

Using immunoSEQ multiplex PCR, the repertoire was profiled, and TCRdb retains in-frame clones only, with some absent. The sample shows approximately 290,000 clones, around 90% of them seen only once. The sequenced material came from peripheral blood. This sequence was found in a man aged 18 to 29 with active or convalescent COVID-19.

This CDR3 reads CASSQVEGTDTQYF. DNA of the CDR3: TGCGCCAGCAGCCAAGTCGAGGGAACAGATACGCAGTATTTT. The chain carries TRBV4-1 and TRBJ2-3, with TRBD2 as a possible D gene (5 bases). The CDR3 runs to 14 residues. Trimming removed 1 base from V and 3 bases from J, with 8 bases in between. Germline CDR1 is MGHRA and CDR2 is YSYEKL.